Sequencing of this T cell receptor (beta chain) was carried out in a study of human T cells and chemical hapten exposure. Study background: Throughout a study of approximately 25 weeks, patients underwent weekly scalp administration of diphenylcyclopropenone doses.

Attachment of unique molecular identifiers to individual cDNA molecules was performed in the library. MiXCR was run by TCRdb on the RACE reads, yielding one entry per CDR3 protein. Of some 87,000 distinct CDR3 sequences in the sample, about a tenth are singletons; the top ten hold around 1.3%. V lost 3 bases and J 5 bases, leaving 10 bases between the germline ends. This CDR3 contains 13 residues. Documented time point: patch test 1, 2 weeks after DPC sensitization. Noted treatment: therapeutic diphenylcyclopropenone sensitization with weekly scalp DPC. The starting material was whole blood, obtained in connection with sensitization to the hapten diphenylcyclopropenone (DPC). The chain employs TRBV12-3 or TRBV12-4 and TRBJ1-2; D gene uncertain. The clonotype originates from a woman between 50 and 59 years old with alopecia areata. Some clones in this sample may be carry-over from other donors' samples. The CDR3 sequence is CASSLKVGYGYTF. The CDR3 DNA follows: TGTGCCAGCAGTTTGAAGGTTGGTTATGGCTACACCTTC.